These 9 T cell receptor beta chains came from one sample sequenced in a study of control samples from healthy donors and cancer patients. The table came from immunoSEQ multiplex PCR; TCRdb's copy has only in-frame clones and leaves some out. Found here are about 59,000 clones, roughly 90% of them singletons; the top ten hold 1.7%. The sample comprised PBMCs. These receptors all stem from a man in his forties with colorectal cancer.

The chain links TRBV4-1 to TRBJ1-4, with D unresolved. CDR1 and CDR2 from the germline V gene are MGHRA and YSYEKL. The V gene lost 3 bases and the J gene lost 4 bases, with 9 bases spanning the gap. The CDR3 consists of 14 residues. The CDR3 reads CASSQGRGNEKLFF. CDR3 DNA sequence: TGCGCCAGCAGCCAGGGCCGGGGTAATGAAAAACTGTTTTTT.

The chain employs TRBV19 and TRBJ1-4; D remains unclear. V was trimmed by 5 bases and J by 2 bases, leaving 12 bases between them. CDR3 length: 15 amino acids. The germline gives CDR1 LNHDA, CDR2 SQIVND (reference sequence). The CDR3 DNA reads as TGTGCCAGTAGTTATTCCACTGGCACTAATGAAAAACTGTTTTTT. Its protein is CASSYSTGTNEKLFF. Drawing the rest from reference TRBV19 and TRBJ1-4, the complete variable domain is DGGITQSPKYLFRKEGQNVTLSCEQNLNHDAMYWYRQDPGQGLRLIYYSQIVNDFQKGDIAEGYSVSREKKESFPLTVTSAQKNPTAFYLCASSYSTGTNEKLFFGSGTQLSVL.

The V and J genes are TRBV2 and TRBJ1-4; 9 nucleotides match TRBD1. This CDR3 is 14 amino acids long. From germline, CDR1 is SNHLY and CDR2 FYNNEI. V gave up 7 bases and J gave up 10 bases; unmatched junction bases: 10. CDR3: CASTPQGAQGKLFF. The CDR3 region has the DNA TGTGCCAGCACCCCACAGGGGGCGCAGGGAAAACTGTTTTTT. Supplemented by reference TRBV2 and TRBJ1-4, the full variable domain reads EPEVTQTPSHQVTQMGQEVILRCVPISNHLYFYWYRQILGQKVEFLVSFYNNEISEKSEIFDDQFSVERPDGSNFTLKIRSTKLEDSAMYFCASTPQGAQGKLFFGSGTQLSVL.

This clone has only one observation. This chain joins TRBV4-1 and TRBJ1-1; maybe TRBD1 (6 bases). Germline CDR1 reads MGHRA; CDR2 reads YSYEKL. Trimming removed 4 bases at V and 6 bases at J, with 24 bases between. CDR3 size: 17 residues. The CDR3 nucleotides are TGCGCCAGCAGCCCGGCGGTGGGGGCGGCGAGGGGCGCTGAAGCTTTCTTT. Protein product: CASSPAVGAARGAEAFF.

CDR3 nucleotide sequence: TGTGCCAGCAGCCACCGGTGGGGGGAAGAGACCCAGTACTTC. It translates to CASSHRWGEETQYF. This sequence joins TRBV3-1 (or the pseudogene TRBV3-2) and TRBJ2-5; D is possibly TRBD2 (6 bases). Trimming shortened V by 3 bases and J by 3 bases, and 11 bases separated the two germline ends. This CDR3 region has 14 residues. CDR1 and CDR2 from the germline V gene are LGHDT and YNNKEL (reference sequence).

This chain connects TRBV12-3 or TRBV12-4 to TRBJ1-2; D possibly corresponds to TRBD1 (5 bases). This CDR3 is built from 11 residues. V lost 5 bases and J lost 8, with 9 bases in between. The CDR3 protein is CASSRRGGYTF. The CDR3 DNA sequence: TGTGCCAGCAGTAGGAGGGGAGGCTACACCTTC.

This chain joins TRBV5-1 and TRBJ1-1; tentatively, D is TRBD1 (6 bases). With 3 bases removed from V and 1 base from J, the gap between germline ends came to 10 bases. The CDR3 is 14 residues long. Germline V lookup: CDR1 SGHRS, CDR2 YFSETQ. Here the CDR3 reads CASSSGTSNTEAFF. The DNA for the CDR3 is TGCGCCAGCAGCTCGGGGACATCGAACACTGAAGCTTTCTTT.

The chain couples TRBV6-5 to TRBJ2-7, with 9 positions matching TRBD1. The CDR3 is made up of 15 amino acids. The V and J ends lost 6 bases and 4 bases, in that order; junction bases with no gene match: 10. CDR1 is MNHEY, CDR2 SVGAGI, per germline. The DNA of the CDR3 is TGTGCCAGCAGGGTTACCGGGACAGGGATTTACGAGCAGTACTTC. Amino acids: CASRVTGTGIYEQYF.

The V gene is TRBV3-1 (or the pseudogene TRBV3-2), the J gene TRBJ2-7; no firm D call. Germline V gives CDR1 LGHDT, CDR2 YNNKEL (reference sequence). The CDR3 loop spans 10 amino acids. V dropped 9 bases and J dropped 3 bases, with 6 bases sitting between them. CDR3 sequence reads: CASSVYEQYF. CDR3 coding DNA: TGTGCCAGTTCAGTCTACGAGCAGTACTTC.